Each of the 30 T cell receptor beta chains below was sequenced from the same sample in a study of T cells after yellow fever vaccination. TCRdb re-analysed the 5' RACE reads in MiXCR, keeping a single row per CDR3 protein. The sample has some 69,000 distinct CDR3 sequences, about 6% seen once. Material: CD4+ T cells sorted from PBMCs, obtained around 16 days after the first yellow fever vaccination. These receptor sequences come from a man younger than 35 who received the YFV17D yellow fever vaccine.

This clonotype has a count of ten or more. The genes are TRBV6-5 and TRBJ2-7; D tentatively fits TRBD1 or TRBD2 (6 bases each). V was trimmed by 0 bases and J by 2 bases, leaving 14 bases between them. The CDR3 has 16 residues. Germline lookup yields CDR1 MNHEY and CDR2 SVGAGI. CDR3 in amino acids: CASSYSELGGTYEQYF. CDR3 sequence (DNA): TGTGCCAGCAGTTACTCGGAGCTAGGGGGGACCTACGAGCAGTACTTC.

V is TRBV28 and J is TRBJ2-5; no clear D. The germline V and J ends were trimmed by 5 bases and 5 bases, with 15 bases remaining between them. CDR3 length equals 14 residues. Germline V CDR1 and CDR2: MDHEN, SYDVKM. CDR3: CASSTTGGAETQYF. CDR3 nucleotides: TGTGCCAGCAGTACCACCGGCGGCGCGGAGACCCAGTACTTC.

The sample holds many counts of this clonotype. This CDR3 is CASSQVSGVNYGYTF. The CDR3 nucleotides read TGTGCCAGCAGCCAAGTCTCGGGTGTTAACTATGGCTACACCTTC. The chain uses TRBV4-2 and TRBJ1-2; D gene uncertain. The CDR3 consists of 15 residues. Germline lookup yields CDR1 LGHNA and CDR2 YNFKEQ. Deletions cut 1 base from V and 1 base from J, with 10 bases between.

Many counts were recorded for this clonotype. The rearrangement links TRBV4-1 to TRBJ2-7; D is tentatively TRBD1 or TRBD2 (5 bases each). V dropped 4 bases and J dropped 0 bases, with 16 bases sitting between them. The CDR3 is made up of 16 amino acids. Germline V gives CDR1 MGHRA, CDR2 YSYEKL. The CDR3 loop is CASSPHPRDGSYEQYF. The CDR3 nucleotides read TGCGCCAGCAGCCCCCATCCTCGGGACGGCTCCTACGAGCAGTACTTC.

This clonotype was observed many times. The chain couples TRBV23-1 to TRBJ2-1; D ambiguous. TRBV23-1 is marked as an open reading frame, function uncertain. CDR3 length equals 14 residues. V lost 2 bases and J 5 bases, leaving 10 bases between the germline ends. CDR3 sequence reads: CASSQRKFHNEQFF. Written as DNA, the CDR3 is TGCGCCAGCAGTCAACGAAAGTTCCACAATGAGCAGTTCTTC.

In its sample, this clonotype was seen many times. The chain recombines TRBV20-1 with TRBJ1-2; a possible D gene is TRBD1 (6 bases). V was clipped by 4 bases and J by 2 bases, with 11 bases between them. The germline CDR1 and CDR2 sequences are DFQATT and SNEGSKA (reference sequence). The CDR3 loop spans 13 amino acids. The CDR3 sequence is CSAKGQLNYGYTF. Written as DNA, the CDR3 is TGCAGTGCTAAAGGACAGTTGAACTATGGCTACACCTTC.

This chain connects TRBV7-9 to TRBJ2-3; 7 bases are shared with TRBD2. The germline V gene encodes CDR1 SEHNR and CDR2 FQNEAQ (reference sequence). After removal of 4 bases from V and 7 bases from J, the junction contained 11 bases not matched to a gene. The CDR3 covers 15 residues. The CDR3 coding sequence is TGTGCCAGCAGCTCATGGGAGGGAGGGCAGAATACGCAGTATTTT. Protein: CASSSWEGGQNTQYF.

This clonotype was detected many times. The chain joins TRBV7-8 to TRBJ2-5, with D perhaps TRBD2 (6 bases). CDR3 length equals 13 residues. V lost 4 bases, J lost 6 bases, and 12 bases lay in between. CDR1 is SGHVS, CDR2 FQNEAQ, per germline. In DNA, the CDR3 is TGTGCCAGCAGCTCTTCAGGGAGGAAGACCCAGTACTTC. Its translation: CASSSSGRKTQYF.

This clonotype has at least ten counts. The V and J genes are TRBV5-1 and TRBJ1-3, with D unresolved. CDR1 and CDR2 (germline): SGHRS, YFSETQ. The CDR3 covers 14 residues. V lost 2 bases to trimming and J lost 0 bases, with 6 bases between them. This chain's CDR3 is CASSLLSSGNTIYF. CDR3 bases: TGCGCCAGCAGCTTACTGAGCTCTGGAAACACCATATATTTT.

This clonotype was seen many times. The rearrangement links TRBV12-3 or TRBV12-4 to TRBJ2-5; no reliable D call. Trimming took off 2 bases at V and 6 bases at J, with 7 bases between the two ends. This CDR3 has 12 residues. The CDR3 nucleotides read TGTGCCAGCAGTTTATTAGCACAGACCCAGTACTTC. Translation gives CASSLLAQTQYF.

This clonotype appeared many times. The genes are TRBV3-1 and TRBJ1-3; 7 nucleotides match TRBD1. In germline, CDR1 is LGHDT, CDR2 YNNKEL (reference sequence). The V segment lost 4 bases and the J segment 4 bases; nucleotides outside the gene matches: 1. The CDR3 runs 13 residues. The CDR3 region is CASSPGQGNTIYF. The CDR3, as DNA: TGTGCCAGCAGCCCGGGACAGGGAAACACCATATATTTT.

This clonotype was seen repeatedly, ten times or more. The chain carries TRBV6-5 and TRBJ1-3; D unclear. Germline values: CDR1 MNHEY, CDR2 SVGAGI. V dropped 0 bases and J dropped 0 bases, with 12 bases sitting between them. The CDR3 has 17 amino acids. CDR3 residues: CASSYSIMISSGNTIYF. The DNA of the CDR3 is TGTGCCAGCAGTTACTCTATCATGATAAGCTCTGGAAACACCATATATTTT.

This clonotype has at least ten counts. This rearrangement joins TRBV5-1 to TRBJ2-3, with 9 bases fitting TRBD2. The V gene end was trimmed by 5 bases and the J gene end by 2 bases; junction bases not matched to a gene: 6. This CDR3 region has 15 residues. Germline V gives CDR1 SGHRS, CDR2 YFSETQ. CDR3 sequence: CASRASGVSTDTQYF. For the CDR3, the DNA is TGCGCCAGCAGGGCTAGCGGGGTGTCCACAGATACGCAGTATTTT.

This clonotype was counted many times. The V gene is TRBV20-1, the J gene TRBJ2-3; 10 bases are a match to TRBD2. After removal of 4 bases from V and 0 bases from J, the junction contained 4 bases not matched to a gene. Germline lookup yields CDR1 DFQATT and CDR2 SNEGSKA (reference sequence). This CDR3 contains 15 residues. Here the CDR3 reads CSATSGGPSTDTQYF. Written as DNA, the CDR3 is TGCAGTGCTACTAGCGGGGGCCCTAGCACAGATACGCAGTATTTT.

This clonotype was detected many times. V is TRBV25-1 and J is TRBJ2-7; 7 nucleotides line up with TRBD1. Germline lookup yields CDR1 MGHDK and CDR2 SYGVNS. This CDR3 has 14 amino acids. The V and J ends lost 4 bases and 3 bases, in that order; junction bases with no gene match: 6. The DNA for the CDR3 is TGTGCCAGCAGTGTCCCGGGACAGCTCTACGAGCAGTACTTC. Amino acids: CASSVPGQLYEQYF.

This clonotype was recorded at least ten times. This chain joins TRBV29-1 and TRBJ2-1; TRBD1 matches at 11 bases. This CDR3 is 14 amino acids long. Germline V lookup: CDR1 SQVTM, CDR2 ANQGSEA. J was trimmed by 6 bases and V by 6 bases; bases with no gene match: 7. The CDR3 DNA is TGCAGCGTAGACCCGGGACAGGGGGTCAATGAGCAGTTCTTC. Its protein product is CSVDPGQGVNEQFF.

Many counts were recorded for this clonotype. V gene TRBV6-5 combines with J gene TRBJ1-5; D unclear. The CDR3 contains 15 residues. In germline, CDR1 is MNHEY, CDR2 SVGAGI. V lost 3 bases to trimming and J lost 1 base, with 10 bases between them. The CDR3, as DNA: TGTGCCAGCAGTTATGGCGGCGGGAGCAATCAGCCCCAGCATTTT. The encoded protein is CASSYGGGSNQPQHF.

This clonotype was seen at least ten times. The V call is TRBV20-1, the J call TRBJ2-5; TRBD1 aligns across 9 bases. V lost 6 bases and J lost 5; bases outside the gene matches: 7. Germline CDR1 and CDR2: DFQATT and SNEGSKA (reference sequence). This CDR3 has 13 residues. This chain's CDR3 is CSAAVGTGETQYF. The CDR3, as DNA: TGCAGTGCAGCAGTAGGGACAGGGGAGACCCAGTACTTC.

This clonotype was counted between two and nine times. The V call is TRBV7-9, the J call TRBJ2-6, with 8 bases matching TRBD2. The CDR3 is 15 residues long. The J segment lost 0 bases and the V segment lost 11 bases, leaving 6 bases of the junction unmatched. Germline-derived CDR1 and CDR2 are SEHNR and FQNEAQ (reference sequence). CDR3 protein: CAGGGTSSGANVLTF. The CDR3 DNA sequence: TGTGCCGGGGGGGGGACTAGCTCTGGGGCCAACGTCCTGACTTTC.

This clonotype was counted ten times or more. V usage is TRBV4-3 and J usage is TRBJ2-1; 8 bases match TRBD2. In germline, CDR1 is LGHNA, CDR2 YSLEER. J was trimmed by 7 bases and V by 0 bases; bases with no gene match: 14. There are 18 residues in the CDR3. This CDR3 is CASSQDSSRGLGHNEQFF. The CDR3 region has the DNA TGCGCCAGCAGCCAAGATAGTTCACGGGGACTAGGCCATAATGAGCAGTTCTTC.

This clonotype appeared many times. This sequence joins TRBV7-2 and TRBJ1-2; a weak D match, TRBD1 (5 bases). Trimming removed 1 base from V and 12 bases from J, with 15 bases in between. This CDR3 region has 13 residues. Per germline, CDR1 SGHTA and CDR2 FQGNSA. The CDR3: CASSLGGVRGHTF. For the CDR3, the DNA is TGTGCCAGCAGCTTAGGAGGGGTCCGAGGGCACACCTTC.

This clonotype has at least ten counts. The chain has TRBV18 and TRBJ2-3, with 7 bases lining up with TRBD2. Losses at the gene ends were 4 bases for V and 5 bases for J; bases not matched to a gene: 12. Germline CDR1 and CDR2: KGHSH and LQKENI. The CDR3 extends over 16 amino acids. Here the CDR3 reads CASSLKRTSRGDTQYF. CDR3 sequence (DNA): TGTGCCAGCTCACTTAAAAGGACTAGTCGAGGAGATACGCAGTATTTT.

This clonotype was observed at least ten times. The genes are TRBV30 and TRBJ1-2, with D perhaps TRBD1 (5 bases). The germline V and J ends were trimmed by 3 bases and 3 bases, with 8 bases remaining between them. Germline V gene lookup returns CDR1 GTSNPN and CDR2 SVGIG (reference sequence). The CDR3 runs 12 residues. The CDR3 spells CAWSPQDYGYTF. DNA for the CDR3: TGTGCCTGGAGCCCACAGGACTATGGCTACACCTTC.

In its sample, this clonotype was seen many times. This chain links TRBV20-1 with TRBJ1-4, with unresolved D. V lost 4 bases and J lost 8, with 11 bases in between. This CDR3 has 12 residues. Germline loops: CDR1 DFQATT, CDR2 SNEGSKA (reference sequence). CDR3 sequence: CSATGNGEKLFF. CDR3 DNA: TGCAGTGCTACCGGAAATGGGGAAAAACTGTTTTTT.

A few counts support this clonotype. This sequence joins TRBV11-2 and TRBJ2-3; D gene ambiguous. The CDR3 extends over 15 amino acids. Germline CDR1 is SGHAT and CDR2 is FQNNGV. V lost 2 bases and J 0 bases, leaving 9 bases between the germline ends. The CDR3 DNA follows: TGTGCCAGCAGCTTATTTAGGTTCAGCACAGATACGCAGTATTTT. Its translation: CASSLFRFSTDTQYF.

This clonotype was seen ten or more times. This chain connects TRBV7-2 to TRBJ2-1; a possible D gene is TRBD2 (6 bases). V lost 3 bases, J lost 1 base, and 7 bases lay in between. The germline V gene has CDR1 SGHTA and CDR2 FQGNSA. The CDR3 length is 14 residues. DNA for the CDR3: TGTGCCAGCAGCTTTCGGGGGTCCTACAATGAGCAGTTCTTC. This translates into CASSFRGSYNEQFF.

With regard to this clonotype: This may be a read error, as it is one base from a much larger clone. The CDR3 coding sequence is TGTGCCAGCAGCACAGGTGGGCTGAAACAGCCCCAGCATTTT. As protein: CASSTGGLKQPQHF. This rearrangement joins TRBV7-9 to TRBJ1-5; D possibly corresponds to TRBD1 (5 bases). The germline V gene has CDR1 SEHNR and CDR2 FQNEAQ (reference sequence). V was trimmed by 5 bases and J by 7 bases, leaving 15 bases between them. The CDR3 extends over 14 amino acids.

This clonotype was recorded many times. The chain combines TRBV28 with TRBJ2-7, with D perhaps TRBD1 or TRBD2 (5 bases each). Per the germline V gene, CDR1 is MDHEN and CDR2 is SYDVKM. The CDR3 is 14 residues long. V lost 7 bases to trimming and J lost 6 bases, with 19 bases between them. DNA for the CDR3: TGTGCCAGCAAAGGGCCCTTCCCGAGGGGCGAGCAGTACGTC. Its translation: CASKGPFPRGEQYV.

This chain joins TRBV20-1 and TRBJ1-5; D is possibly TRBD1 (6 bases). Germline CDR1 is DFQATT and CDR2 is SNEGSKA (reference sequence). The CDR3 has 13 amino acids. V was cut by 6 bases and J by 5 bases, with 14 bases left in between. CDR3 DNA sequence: TGCAGTGCCATCCGGACAGTGGATCAGCCCCAGCATTTT. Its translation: CSAIRTVDQPQHF.

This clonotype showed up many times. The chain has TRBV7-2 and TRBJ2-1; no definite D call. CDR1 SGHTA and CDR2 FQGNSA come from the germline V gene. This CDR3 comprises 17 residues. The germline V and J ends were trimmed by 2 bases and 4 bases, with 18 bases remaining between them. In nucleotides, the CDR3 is TGTGCCAGCAGCTTATGGGCTGTTCCAGAGAGTTACAATGAGCAGTTCTTC. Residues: CASSLWAVPESYNEQFF.